This record concerns one TCR beta chain sequence. This sample stems from a study of blood T cell repertoires in COVID-19. Study background: Italy, Spain and the United States were the sources of the convalescent and acute COVID-19 samples. PBMCs, B-cell-depleted T cells, or T cells were the source of the cDNA or gDNA that made up the material.

Methods used by the authors: Estimation of nucleated cell counts was performed using reference gene primer amplification. Using immunoSEQ multiplex PCR, the repertoire was profiled, and TCRdb retains in-frame clones only, with some absent. Clone size and V and J calls were adopted from that table, with D and trimming inferred from the DNA. The sample records 100,000 to 150,000 clones, roughly three quarters being singletons. This CDR3 is 15 amino acids long. After removal of 3 bases from V and 4 bases from J, the junction contained 6 bases not matched to a gene. The germline CDR1 and CDR2 sequences are MDHEN and SYDVKM.

This chain joins TRBV28 and TRBJ2-1; 7 bases fit TRBD1. Sequenced material: peripheral blood. This sequence originates from a woman in her 70s with acute or convalescent COVID-19. The CDR3, as DNA: TGTGCCAGCAGTTTTGAGGGGGCAGGGTACAATGAGCAGTTCTTC. As protein: CASSFEGAGYNEQFF.